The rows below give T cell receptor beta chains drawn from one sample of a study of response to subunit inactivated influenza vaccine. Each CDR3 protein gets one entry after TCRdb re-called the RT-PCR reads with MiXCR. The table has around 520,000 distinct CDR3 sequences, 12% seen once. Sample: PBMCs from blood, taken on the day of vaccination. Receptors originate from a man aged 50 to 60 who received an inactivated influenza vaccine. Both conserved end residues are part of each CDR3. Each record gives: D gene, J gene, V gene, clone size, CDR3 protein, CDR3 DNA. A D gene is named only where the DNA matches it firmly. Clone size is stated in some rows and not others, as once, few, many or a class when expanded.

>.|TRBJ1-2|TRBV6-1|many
CASSTSWTSYGYTF
TGTGCCAGCAGCACCTCTTGGACTTCTTATGGCTACACCTTC
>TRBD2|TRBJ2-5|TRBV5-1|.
CASSITGTSGQETQYF
TGCGCCAGCAGCATTACCGGGACTAGCGGACAAGAGACCCAGTACTTC
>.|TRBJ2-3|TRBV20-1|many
CSARPSKKDTQYF
TGCAGTGCTAGACCCTCTAAAAAAGATACGCAGTATTTT
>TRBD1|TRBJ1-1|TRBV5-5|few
CASSTTTGVNTEAFF
TGTGCCAGCAGCACCACGACAGGGGTGAACACTGAAGCTTTCTTT
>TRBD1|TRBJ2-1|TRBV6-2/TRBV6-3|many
CASSDQGGQGDEQFF
TGTGCCAGCAGTGACCAAGGGGGACAGGGGGATGAGCAGTTCTTC
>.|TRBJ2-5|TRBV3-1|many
CASSPQGPGTQYF
TGTGCCAGCAGCCCCCAGGGTCCGGGGACCCAGTACTTC
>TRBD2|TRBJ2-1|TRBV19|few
CATLAGASSYNEQFF
TGTGCCACCCTAGCGGGGGCTAGCTCCTACAATGAGCAGTTCTTC
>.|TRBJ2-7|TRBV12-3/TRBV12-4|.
CASTPGRTKEQYF
TGTGCCAGCACTCCGGGACGGACAAAAGAGCAGTACTTC
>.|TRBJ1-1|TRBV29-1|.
CSVSVGGGAEAFF
TGCAGCGTTTCGGTCGGGGGTGGCGCTGAAGCTTTCTTT
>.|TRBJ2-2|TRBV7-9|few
CASSFDLVLTGELFF
TGTGCCAGCAGCTTCGACCTTGTTCTAACCGGGGAGCTGTTTTTT
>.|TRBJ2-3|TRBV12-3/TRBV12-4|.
CASSFLRVRGFTDTQYF
TGTGCCAGCAGTTTCCTGCGGGTACGGGGGTTCACAGATACGCAGTATTTT
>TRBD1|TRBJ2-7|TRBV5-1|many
CASRSGTGGYEQYF
TGCGCCAGCAGGTCCGGGACAGGGGGCTACGAGCAGTACTTC
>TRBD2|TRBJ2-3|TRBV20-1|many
CSAISTSGRIDTQYF
TGCAGTGCTATCTCGACTAGCGGGAGGATAGATACGCAGTATTTT
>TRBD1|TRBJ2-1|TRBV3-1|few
CASRTGGDNEQFF
TGTGCCAGCCGGACAGGGGGGGACAATGAGCAGTTCTTC
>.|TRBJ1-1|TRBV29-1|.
CSVASRVGDTEAFF
TGCAGCGTTGCCTCCAGGGTTGGGGACACTGAAGCTTTCTTT
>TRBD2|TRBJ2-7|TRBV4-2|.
CASSPWTSGGAQVNEQYF
TGTGCCAGCAGCCCTTGGACTAGCGGGGGGGCCCAGGTCAACGAGCAGTACTTC
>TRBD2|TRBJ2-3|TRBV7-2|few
CASSLEGGRSNTQYF
TGTGCCAGCAGCTTAGAGGGCGGGAGGTCGAATACGCAGTATTTT